The clone carrying this TCR beta chain was detected a few times. The antigen remains unidentified. The CDR3 is 17 amino acids. Germline values: CDR1 MGHRA, CDR2 YSYEKL. Between the trimmed V and J ends, which lost 2 bases and 0 bases, there was a span of 14 bases. Sorting that relied on CD45RO/CCR7/CD25/CD127/CD95/CD27 yielded CD4+ naive, central memory, regulatory and stem cell-like memory cells. The entry originates in a study of beta chain features in type 1 diabetes. Findings and limits, study-wide: Type 1 diabetes patients showed a moderate but significant shortening of TCRB CDR3s in all four CD4+ subsets. Insertions were fewer and deletions more numerous at VDJ junctions in type 1 diabetes patients.

Sequencing targeted expressed TCRB transcripts, as all isolated RNA had been reverse transcribed. The data were produced by immunoSEQ multiplex PCR, yet TCRdb's version contains in-frame clones alone and is incomplete. The table records under 800,000 clones, around a sixth of them present only once. This clonotype was sampled from a man younger than 30 in good health. Material for sequencing was naive CD4+ T cells from blood. The chain carries TRBV4-1 and TRBJ1-3, with D perhaps matching TRBD1 (6 bases). In DNA, the CDR3 is TGCGCCAGCAGCCAAAATCGCGGGGGCCGCTCTGGAAACACCATATATTTT. Translation: CASSQNRGGRSGNTIYF.